This is a list of T cell receptor beta chains from one sample in a study of human T cells and chemical hapten exposure. TCRdb re-analysed the RACE reads in MiXCR, keeping a single row per CDR3 protein. Of 300,000 to 450,000 distinct CDR3 sequences in the sample, around 4.8% were seen once. The sample in question was whole blood, obtained in connection with sensitization to the hapten diphenylcyclopropenone (DPC). The source of these receptors is a woman aged 45-65 years with alopecia areata. Some clones in this sample may be carry-over from other donors' samples. Each CDR3 is given with its conserved first and last residue. The order of the fields is V gene, J gene, clone size, D gene, CDR3 DNA, CDR3 protein. D genes are given only for firm matches. Rows may omit the clone size; those that give it use once, few, many or a size class.

>TRBV6-5|TRBJ1-4|-|-
TGTGCCAGCAGGCGATCCCCCGGGACGAAAAAACTGTTTTTT
CASRRSPGTKKLFF
>TRBV6-2/TRBV6-3|TRBJ2-7|few|-
TGTGCCAGCAGTTACTCTCCAGTCTACTACGAGCAGTACTTC
CASSYSPVYYEQYF
>TRBV28|TRBJ2-7|many|-
TGTGCCAGCAGTTTAATCAGGGCCTCCTACGAGCAGTACTTC
CASSLIRASYEQYF
>TRBV12-3/TRBV12-4|TRBJ2-7|-|TRBD2
TGTGCCAGCAGTGGGAGCGGGGGGGCCCCCTACGAGCAGTACTTC
CASSGSGGAPYEQYF
>TRBV28|TRBJ2-3|-|-
TGTGCCAGCAGTTTGGTAGGCCCTCAAAAGGGTACAGATACGCAGTATTTT
CASSLVGPQKGTDTQYF
>TRBV3-1|TRBJ2-5|few|TRBD2
TGTGCCAGCAGCCAAGAAATAGCGGGCCCGTACCAAGAGACCCAGTACTTC
CASSQEIAGPYQETQYF
>TRBV7-9|TRBJ2-1|few|-
TGTGCCAGCAGTCCCCGACCCGAGGTCAATGAGCAGTTCTTC
CASSPRPEVNEQFF
>TRBV29-1|TRBJ2-3|many|TRBD2
TGCAGCGTTGATCTTCTAGCGGGAGGGGCAGATACGCAGTATTTT
CSVDLLAGGADTQYF
>TRBV20-1|TRBJ2-7|many|TRBD1
TGCAGTGGACCGGGACAGCCCGGCAGATCCTACGAGCAGTACTTC
CSGPGQPGRSYEQYF
>TRBV5-5|TRBJ2-2|few|-
TGTGCCAGCAGCTGGACAGCGAACACCGGGGAGCTGTTTTTT
CASSWTANTGELFF
>TRBV11-2|TRBJ2-7|many|TRBD1
TGTGCCAGCAGCTTAGGGGACAGTGGCTTTTGGGAGCAGTACTTC
CASSLGDSGFWEQYF
>TRBV5-5|TRBJ2-7|many|-
TGTGCCAGCAGCTTGGGGGGGTACACCTACGAGCAGTACTTC
CASSLGGYTYEQYF
>TRBV20-1|TRBJ1-4|many|-
TGCAGCGCGTCAGGGAATGAAAAACTGTTTTTT
CSASGNEKLFF
>TRBV2|TRBJ2-7|few|-
TGTGCCAGCAAGGCAGGGAGCTACGAGCAGTACTTC
CASKAGSYEQYF
>TRBV14|TRBJ2-3|many|-
TGTGCCAGCAGCCAAGATGGAGGGAGGACGCAGTATTTT
CASSQDGGRTQYF
>TRBV10-3|TRBJ2-1|few|-
TGTGCCATCAGTGAGTTTCTTTCTAGCTCCTCCGGGGGCAATGAGCAGTTCTTC
CAISEFLSSSSGGNEQFF
>TRBV28|TRBJ1-5|few|-
TGTGCCAGCAGACGGGACCTCAATCAGCCCCAGCATTTT
CASRRDLNQPQHF
>TRBV6-6|TRBJ1-1|few|-
TGTGCCAGCAGTCTACTCCCCGAGGGCACTGAAGCTTTCTTT
CASSLLPEGTEAFF
>TRBV13|TRBJ2-7|many|-
TGTGCCAGCAGCCCCTCAGGGTACGAGCAGTACTTC
CASSPSGYEQYF
>TRBV20-1|TRBJ1-1|few|-
TGCAGTGCTATCAACAGGGAAGCGAACACTGAAGCTTTCTTT
CSAINREANTEAFF
>TRBV20-1|TRBJ1-5|few|-
TGCAGTGCTAGAGAGGGAAGCAATCAGCCCCAGCATTTT
CSAREGSNQPQHF
>TRBV19|TRBJ1-5|-|-
TGTGCCAGTAGTATGGTTCAGGGCTCTCAGCCCCAGCATTTT
CASSMVQGSQPQHF
>TRBV7-9|TRBJ2-6|-|-
TGTGCCAGCAGCTTAAACAGTCTTAGGGGGTCTGGGGCCAACGTCCTGACTTTC
CASSLNSLRGSGANVLTF
>TRBV4-1|TRBJ2-5|many|-
TGCGCCAGCAGCCAACTCGAGACCCAGTACTTC
CASSQLETQYF
>TRBV3-1|TRBJ2-3|many|TRBD2
TGTGCCAGCGCCGGGACTAGCGGGGGGGGAAGCACAGATACGCAGTATTTT
CASAGTSGGGSTDTQYF
>TRBV6-2/TRBV6-3|TRBJ2-3|few|-
TGTGCCAGCAGCCATGTGGGGGTGACAGATACGCAGTATTTT
CASSHVGVTDTQYF
>TRBV5-5|TRBJ2-3|few|-
TGTGCCAGCAGCTTTTCGGGGGCAGATACGCAGTATTTT
CASSFSGADTQYF
>TRBV20-1|TRBJ1-4|many|-
TGCAGTGCTAGAGATAGTGGGCAGTCTAATGAAAAACTGTTTTTT
CSARDSGQSNEKLFF
>TRBV7-9|TRBJ2-7|few|TRBD1
TGTGCCAGCATAAATGGGACAGGACCCTACGAGCAGTACTTC
CASINGTGPYEQYF